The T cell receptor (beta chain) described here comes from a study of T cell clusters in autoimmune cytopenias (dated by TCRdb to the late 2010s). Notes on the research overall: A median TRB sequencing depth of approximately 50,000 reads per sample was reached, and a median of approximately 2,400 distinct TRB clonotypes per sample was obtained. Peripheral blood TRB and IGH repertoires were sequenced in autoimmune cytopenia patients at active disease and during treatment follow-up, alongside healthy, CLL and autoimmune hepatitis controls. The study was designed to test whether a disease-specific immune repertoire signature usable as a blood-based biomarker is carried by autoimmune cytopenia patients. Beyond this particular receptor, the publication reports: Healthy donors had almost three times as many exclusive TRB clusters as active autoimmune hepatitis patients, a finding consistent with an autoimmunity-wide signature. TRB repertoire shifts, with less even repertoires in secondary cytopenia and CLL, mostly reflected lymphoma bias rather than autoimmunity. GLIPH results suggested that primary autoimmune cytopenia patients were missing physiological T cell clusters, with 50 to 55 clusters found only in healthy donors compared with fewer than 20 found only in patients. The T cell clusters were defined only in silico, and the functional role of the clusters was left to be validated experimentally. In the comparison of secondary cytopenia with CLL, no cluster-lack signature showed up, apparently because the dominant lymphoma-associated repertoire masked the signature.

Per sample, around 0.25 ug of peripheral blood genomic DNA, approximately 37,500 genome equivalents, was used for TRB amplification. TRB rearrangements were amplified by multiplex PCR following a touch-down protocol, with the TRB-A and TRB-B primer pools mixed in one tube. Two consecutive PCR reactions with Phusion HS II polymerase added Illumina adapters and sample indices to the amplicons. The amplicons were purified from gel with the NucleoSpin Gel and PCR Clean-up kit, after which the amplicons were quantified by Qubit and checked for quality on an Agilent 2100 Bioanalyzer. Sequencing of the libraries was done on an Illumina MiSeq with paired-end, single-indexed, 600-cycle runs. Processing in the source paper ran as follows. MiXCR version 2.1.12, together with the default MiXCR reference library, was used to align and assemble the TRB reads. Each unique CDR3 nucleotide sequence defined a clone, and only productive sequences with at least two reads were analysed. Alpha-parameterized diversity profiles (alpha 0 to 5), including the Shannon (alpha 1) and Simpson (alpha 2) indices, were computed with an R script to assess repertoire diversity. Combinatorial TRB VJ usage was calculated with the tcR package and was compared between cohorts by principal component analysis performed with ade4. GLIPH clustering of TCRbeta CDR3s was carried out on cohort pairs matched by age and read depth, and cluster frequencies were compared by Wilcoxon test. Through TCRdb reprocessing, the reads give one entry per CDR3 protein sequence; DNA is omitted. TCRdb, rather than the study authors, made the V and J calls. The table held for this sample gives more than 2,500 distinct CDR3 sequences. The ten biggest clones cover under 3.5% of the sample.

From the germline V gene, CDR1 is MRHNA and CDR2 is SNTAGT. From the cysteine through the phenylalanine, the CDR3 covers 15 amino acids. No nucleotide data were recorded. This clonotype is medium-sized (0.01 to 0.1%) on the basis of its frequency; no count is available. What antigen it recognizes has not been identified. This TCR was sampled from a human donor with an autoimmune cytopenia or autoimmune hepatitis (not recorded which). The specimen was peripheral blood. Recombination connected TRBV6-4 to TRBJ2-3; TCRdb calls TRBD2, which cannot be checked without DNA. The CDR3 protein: CASSASGGATDTQYF.